Listed below are T cell receptor beta chains from one sample, sequenced in a study of blood T cell repertoires in COVID-19. Profiled with immunoSEQ multiplex PCR; TCRdb holds only in-frame clones, not every one. The sample lists about 140,000 clones, roughly 84% occurring once. Input material: peripheral blood. These receptors were taken from a man aged 25-45 years with COVID-19, enrolled during active disease. CDR3s include the opening cysteine and the closing phenylalanine or tryptophan. A D gene is named only where the DNA matches it firmly. Where a row states a size, it is once, few, many or the class of an expanded clone; other rows omit it.

CDR3 DNA,CDR3 protein,D gene,V gene,clone size,J gene
TGCGCCAGCAGCCTAGCGGTTGGGAATGAGCAGTTCTTC,CASSLAVGNEQFF,NA,TRBV4-1,NA,TRBJ2-1
TGTGCCAGCTCGGGCCAGGAGGACGACGAGCAGTACTTC,CASSGQEDDEQYF,NA,TRBV18,many,TRBJ2-7
TGCGCCAGCAGCCCGGTGGATCGCGGCACGGAGCTGTTTTTT,CASSPVDRGTELFF,NA,TRBV4-3,few,TRBJ2-2
TGTGCCAGCAGTGAGTGGGGGGAGATGAACACTGAAGCTTTCTTT,CASSEWGEMNTEAFF,NA,TRBV25-1,NA,TRBJ1-1
TGTGCCAGCAGCTTTGGGGACAGGGGGTGGACCTATGGCTACACCTTC,CASSFGDRGWTYGYTF,TRBD1,TRBV5-5,NA,TRBJ1-2
TGCGCCAGCAGTTCACCCCTCTATCAAGGGGAGCTGTTTTTT,CASSSPLYQGELFF,NA,TRBV5-1,NA,TRBJ2-2
TGTGCCAGCAGTGGGGACAGGCTAAGGAGCTCCTACGAGCAGTACTTC,CASSGDRLRSSYEQYF,TRBD1,TRBV2,NA,TRBJ2-7
TGTGCCAGCAGCTTCCATGTAGCGGGGGCTCAAGAGACCCAGTACTTC,CASSFHVAGAQETQYF,TRBD2,TRBV5-4,NA,TRBJ2-5
TGTGCCAGCAGGGGTAGCGGAAACTTGCTCAATGAGCAGTTCTTC,CASRGSGNLLNEQFF,NA,TRBV11-2,NA,TRBJ2-1
TGTGCCACGACGGAGACCCTTGGACCCCAGCATTTT,CATTETLGPQHF,NA,TRBV19,NA,TRBJ1-5
TGTGCCAGCAGCTCGCGGACAGGGGGAAACTATGGCTACACCTTC,CASSSRTGGNYGYTF,TRBD1,TRBV5-4,NA,TRBJ1-2
TGTGCCAGCAGCGCTACGGGCACCGGGGAGCTGTTTTTT,CASSATGTGELFF,NA,TRBV9,NA,TRBJ2-2
TGTGCCAGCAGCGTAGGCGCGGGAGTTACAGATACGCAGTATTTT,CASSVGAGVTDTQYF,TRBD2,TRBV9,few,TRBJ2-3
TGTGCCACCAGTTCTCCAGGGAGCAATCAGCCCCAGCATTTT,CATSSPGSNQPQHF,NA,TRBV24-1,NA,TRBJ1-5
TGTGCCAGCAGCTTAAGGAGGGGGCTGCGAGACTCTGGAAACACCATATATTTT,CASSLRRGLRDSGNTIYF,TRBD1,TRBV7-8,NA,TRBJ1-3
TGCGCCAGCAGCCAAGCTCCCAGCACAGATACGCAGTATTTT,CASSQAPSTDTQYF,NA,TRBV4-3,once,TRBJ2-3
TGTGCCAGCAGGCCGGCTTGGCTACAGGGGAGGACTGAAGCTTTCTTT,CASRPAWLQGRTEAFF,TRBD1,TRBV27,NA,TRBJ1-1
TGTGCCAGCACCTCGGTGAACACTGAAGCTTTCTTT,CASTSVNTEAFF,NA,TRBV6-5,many,TRBJ1-1
TGTGCCAGCAGCTCTGAAGGGGGTTACGAGCAGTACTTC,CASSSEGGYEQYF,NA,TRBV11-3,NA,TRBJ2-7
TGTGCCAGCAGCTTGGGGTTACAGGAGACCTATGGCTACACCTTC,CASSLGLQETYGYTF,NA,TRBV5-4,NA,TRBJ1-2
TGTGCCAGCAGTTATTCCGACAGTTACTACGAGCAGTACTTC,CASSYSDSYYEQYF,NA,TRBV6-5,NA,TRBJ2-7
TGTGCCTGGAGCCGACAGGGGAACACTGAAGCTTTCTTT,CAWSRQGNTEAFF,TRBD1,TRBV30,NA,TRBJ1-1
TGTGCCAGCAGTGAAAATAGCGGAGACGTTAATTACAATGAGCAGTTCTTC,CASSENSGDVNYNEQFF,NA,TRBV2,NA,TRBJ2-1
TGCAGCGTTGTACCCGCGGGTGAGACCCAGTACTTC,CSVVPAGETQYF,NA,TRBV29-1,few,TRBJ2-5
TGTGCCAGCATAGTGCAGGACTATGGCTACACCTTC,CASIVQDYGYTF,NA,TRBV6-5,NA,TRBJ1-2
TGTGCCAGCAGTTCACAGGGGGCTGGAAACACCATATATTTT,CASSSQGAGNTIYF,TRBD1,TRBV28,NA,TRBJ1-3
TGTGCCAGCGCCTCAGTCAGGGCGAAAACCGGGGAGCTGTTTTTT,CASASVRAKTGELFF,NA,TRBV14,NA,TRBJ2-2
TGTGCCAGCAGACAAGGGACAGGGGGCTATCAGCCCCAGCATTTT,CASRQGTGGYQPQHF,TRBD1,TRBV27,few,TRBJ1-5
TGTGCCAGCAGCGAAATCCAGGGGGCTAATCAGCCCCAGCATTTT,CASSEIQGANQPQHF,TRBD1,TRBV27,once,TRBJ1-5
TGTGCCAGCAGGCAAGGGAGCGGGACTCGTGATACGCAGTATTTT,CASRQGSGTRDTQYF,TRBD2,TRBV11-2,NA,TRBJ2-3
TGTGCCATCAGTGAGTCCGCGGAGCGGGAGACCCAGTACTTC,CAISESAERETQYF,NA,TRBV10-3,NA,TRBJ2-5
TGTGCCAGCAGCCCTGCCGGTTGGAACACTGAAGCTTTCTTT,CASSPAGWNTEAFF,NA,TRBV13,NA,TRBJ1-1
TGTGCCAGCCAATTAGCGGGGGATGGCAATGAGCAGTTCTTC,CASQLAGDGNEQFF,TRBD2,TRBV19,NA,TRBJ2-1
TGTGCCAGCAGTTTTCGGGCAGGGGGCACCACCGGGGAGCTGTTTTTT,CASSFRAGGTTGELFF,TRBD1,TRBV27,NA,TRBJ2-2
TGTGCCAGCACCTCCGACCCGGCCGGGACTCGCTACAATGAGCAGTTCTTC,CASTSDPAGTRYNEQFF,NA,TRBV5-4,NA,TRBJ2-1
TGTGCCAGCAGTACCCCGACGGGATATAATTCACCCCTCCACTTT,CASSTPTGYNSPLHF,NA,TRBV28,few,TRBJ1-6
TGTGCCAGCAGCTTACAGGGCCGGAACACTGAAGCTTTCTTT,CASSLQGRNTEAFF,NA,TRBV7-2,NA,TRBJ1-1